The rows below give T cell receptor beta chains drawn from one sample of a study of blood T cells in healthy people across ages. TCRdb used MiXCR to reprocess the 5' RACE reads, holding one entry per CDR3 protein. Here the sample spans 1.5 million to 2 million distinct CDR3 sequences, roughly 27% being singletons. The sample was blood. The receptors shown here come from a woman aged 25-40 years in good health. The CDR3 runs from the conserved cysteine through the conserved F or W. The order of the fields is J gene, clone size, D gene, V gene, CDR3 DNA, CDR3 protein. The D gene is left open where the match is weak. Clone size is shown for a subset of rows, as once, few, many or a class of expanded clone.

TRBJ2-5 | - | - | TRBV7-2 | TGTGCCGGCAGCATGTACAGGGAGCAAGAGACCCAGTACTTC | CAGSMYREQETQYF
TRBJ1-6 | few | - | TRBV27 | TGTGCCAGCAGTGGGGTAGGGGGCTCCTATAATTCACCCCTCCACTTT | CASSGVGGSYNSPLHF
TRBJ1-1 | - | - | TRBV6-1 | TGTGCCAGCAGTGAGGAACAGGGGAACACTGAAGCTTTCTTT | CASSEEQGNTEAFF
TRBJ2-3 | - | - | TRBV3-1 | TGTGCCAGCAGCCAAGAGAAGCGGCCCATCACAGATACGCAGTATTTT | CASSQEKRPITDTQYF
TRBJ2-1 | - | - | TRBV7-2 | TGTGCCAGCAGCTTATGGCGTGAGCAGTTCTTC | CASSLWREQFF
TRBJ1-6 | - | TRBD1 | TRBV28 | TGTGCCAGCAGTCCGGGGACAGGGCGCACAAATTCACCCCTCCACTTT | CASSPGTGRTNSPLHF
TRBJ2-5 | many | - | TRBV7-9 | TGTGCCAGCAGCTTGTTAACGGGAGCACGGGAGACCCAGTACTTC | CASSLLTGARETQYF
TRBJ1-2 | - | - | TRBV20-1 | TGCAGTGCTAGAGAGGGTGGGACGAGAGGCCACACCTTC | CSAREGGTRGHTF
TRBJ2-2 | - | TRBD1 | TRBV20-1 | TGCAGTGCTAGAGGGAGGGACAGGGGCCCCCGCGGGGAGCTGTTTTTT | CSARGRDRGPRGELFF
TRBJ1-2 | few | - | TRBV7-9 | TGTGCCAGCAGCTTTTCGGCTGCCTATGGCTACACCTTC | CASSFSAAYGYTF
TRBJ2-3 | few | - | TRBV9 | TGTGCCAGCAGCGTAGGGGAGGTGACAGATACGCAGTATTTT | CASSVGEVTDTQYF
TRBJ2-1 | - | TRBD2 | TRBV28 | TGTGCCTCCCAACCACCGGGACTAGCGGGGGACTACAATGAGCAGTTCTTC | CASQPPGLAGDYNEQFF
TRBJ2-3 | - | - | TRBV20-1 | TGCAGTGCTAGAATGGCGGGGATCACAGATACGCAGTATTTT | CSARMAGITDTQYF
TRBJ2-7 | few | TRBD2 | TRBV18 | TGTGCCAGCTCACTTCAGACTAGCGGGAGGGGACTCGGTTCCTACAATGAGCAGTACTTC | CASSLQTSGRGLGSYNEQYF
TRBJ1-1 | - | - | TRBV25-1 | TGTGCCAGCAGTGACCCCGGCCTCACTGAAGCTTTCTTT | CASSDPGLTEAFF
TRBJ1-2 | many | - | TRBV6-1 | TGTGCCAGCAGTGAATGGGTGGTTGACTATGGCTACACCTTC | CASSEWVVDYGYTF
TRBJ2-7 | many | - | TRBV6-5 | TGTGCCAGCAGCTCCGGACCCTTCGGGCAGTACTTC | CASSSGPFGQYF
TRBJ2-5 | - | TRBD2 | TRBV15 | TGTGCCACCAGCAGAGGGGGGGCAGGACTAGCGGGAGGAGGATTAAAGGAGACCCAGTACTTC | CATSRGGAGLAGGGLKETQYF
TRBJ2-3 | few | - | TRBV20-1 | TGCAGTGCTAGGTTACCGGGACTTTGCGCAGATACGCAGTATTTT | CSARLPGLCADTQYF
TRBJ1-6 | - | TRBD1 | TRBV2 | TGTGCCAGCAGGACAGGGGACTTACCAGAGGGGTCACCCCTCCACTTT | CASRTGDLPEGSPLHF
TRBJ2-7 | few | - | TRBV21-1 | TGTGCCAGCAGCAACGGGCAGGCCACCCCAAATCATTACGAGCAGTACTTC | CASSNGQATPNHYEQYF
TRBJ1-2 | - | - | TRBV24-1 | TGTGTCACCAGTGATCGGGACAAAGGCTACACCTTC | CVTSDRDKGYTF
TRBJ2-1 | - | - | TRBV29-1 | TGCAGCGTAGGGGGAGTCCTTATAAATGAGCAGTTCTTC | CSVGGVLINEQFF
TRBJ2-7 | few | TRBD2 | TRBV20-1 | TGCAGTGCTAGAGATTCCGGGACTAGTTCTTACGAGCAGTACTTC | CSARDSGTSSYEQYF
TRBJ2-5 | many | TRBD1 | TRBV20-1 | TGCAGTGCTCGCCCGGGACAGGGGGCGCGGGAGACCCAGTACTTC | CSARPGQGARETQYF
TRBJ2-1 | - | - | TRBV5-1 | TGCGCCAGCAGCCCCACACCCTTTCGACAGGCCAGAGATGAGCAGTTCTTC | CASSPTPFRQARDEQFF
TRBJ2-7 | many | TRBD1 | TRBV12-3/TRBV12-4 | TGTGCCAGCAGTCCCCCCAGACGGGGGACAGGGTGGTACGAGCAGTACTTC | CASSPPRRGTGWYEQYF
TRBJ2-6 | many | - | TRBV12-3/TRBV12-4 | TGTGCCAGCAGTTTAGAACACTCTGGGGCCAACGTCCTGACTTTC | CASSLEHSGANVLTF
TRBJ2-4 | few | - | TRBV20-1 | TGCAGTGCCCCGTACCGGGGACACCAAAACATTCAGTACTTC | CSAPYRGHQNIQYF
TRBJ2-5 | - | TRBD1 | TRBV7-6 | TGTGCCAGCAGCCGGCGGACAGGGTTGGAGACCCAGTACTTC | CASSRRTGLETQYF
TRBJ2-1 | - | TRBD1 | TRBV9 | TGTGCCAGCAGCGTTACCGGGACAGGGAGGGACAATGAGCAGTTCTTC | CASSVTGTGRDNEQFF
TRBJ2-1 | few | - | TRBV5-1 | TGCGCCAGCAGCTTGGCGGAAATACAGGAGAGGCGTAGGGCGAATGAGCAGTTCTTC | CASSLAEIQERRRANEQFF